These 3 T cell receptor beta chains share one sample of origin, sequenced in a study of blood T cell repertoires in COVID-19 (TCRdb year 2020). The library relied on the immunoSEQ multiplex PCR assay. This immuneACCESS table, as held by TCRdb, lists in-frame sequences with V and J called but not all clones. Of the missing ones, under half trace to an unresolved V gene in checked studies; the others have no known cause. This sample comprises 150,000 to 200,000 clones, around 83% of them detected only once. The ten most abundant clones make up about 3.3% of the sample. The sequenced sample was PBMCs or T cells enriched from blood (not recorded which). The receptors here all came from a woman aged 30 to 39 who had been exposed to COVID-19.

The chain couples TRBV5-4 to TRBJ1-1; D call uncertain. This CDR3 is 13 amino acids long. Deletions cut 1 base from V and 1 base from J, with 5 bases between. Germline V gene lookup returns CDR1 SGHNT and CDR2 YYREEE (reference sequence). CDR3 protein: CASSLSRNTEAFF. In DNA, the CDR3 is TGTGCCAGCAGCTTGTCGAGGAACACTGAAGCTTTCTTT.

The chain carries TRBV4-1 and TRBJ2-2, with D possibly matching TRBD2 (6 bases). CDR1 MGHRA and CDR2 YSYEKL come from the germline V gene. With 4 bases removed from V and 0 bases from J, the gap between germline ends came to 9 bases. CDR3 length: 15 residues. CDR3 bases: TGCGCCAGCAGCCCCCGGGGGACGAACACCGGGGAGCTGTTTTTT. It is translated as CASSPRGTNTGELFF.

The V gene is TRBV9, the J gene TRBJ1-1, with unresolved D. Trimming stripped 3 bases from V and 4 bases from J, with 13 bases between. The CDR3 has 14 residues. Germline V gene data show CDR1 as SGDLS and CDR2 as YYNGEE. CDR3 loop: CASSAGLWATEAFF. Here the CDR3 DNA reads TGTGCCAGCAGCGCCGGCCTCTGGGCCACTGAAGCTTTCTTT.